The 8 T cell receptor beta chains reported below all come from one sample, sequenced in a study of identical twins. Each CDR3 protein gets one entry after TCRdb re-called the 5' RACE reads with MiXCR. The table lists 200,000 to 250,000 distinct CDR3 sequences, over 12% of them singletons, with approximately 10% in the top ten. The sequenced sample consisted of memory (CD45RO+) T cells sorted from blood. The receptors derive from a woman in her late teens or twenties in good health.

Written as DNA, the CDR3 is TGTGCCACCGAAACTAGCGGGGCTAGCTCCTACAATGAGCAGTTCTTC. Translation: CATETSGASSYNEQFF. V gene TRBV25-1 combines with J gene TRBJ2-1; 10 positions agree with TRBD2. The CDR3 sequence is 16 residues long. Trimming cost V 10 bases and J 0 bases; bases outside gene matches: 9. Germline CDR1 and CDR2: MGHDK and SYGVNS.

Details on this clonotype: An end of the junction does not agree with germline; a read error may underlie this. Here the CDR3 reads CASSSGSPLQGVLF. The CDR3 DNA is TGCGCCAGCAGCTCTGGAAGCCCCTTACAGGGGGTACTCTTC. This chain uses TRBV5-1 with TRBJ1-2; 8 bases line up with TRBD1. This CDR3 is built from 14 residues. Germline V gene data show CDR1 as SGHRS and CDR2 as YFSETQ.

The table lists this clonotype with a few counts. This chain connects TRBV6-1 to TRBJ2-3; perhaps TRBD1 as D (5 bases). V was cut by 4 bases and J by 5 bases, with 10 bases left in between. The germline V gene encodes CDR1 MNHNS and CDR2 SASEGT. This CDR3 contains 13 residues. The chain's CDR3 is CASSATAKDTQYF. CDR3 coding DNA: TGTGCCAGCAGTGCGACAGCTAAAGATACGCAGTATTTT.

This clonotype showed up just a few times. V is TRBV7-2 and J is TRBJ2-3, with 12 bases fitting TRBD2. From germline, CDR1 is SGHTA and CDR2 FQGNSA. This CDR3 has 14 residues. J lost 6 bases, V lost 3 bases, and 1 base had no gene match. The CDR3 DNA reads as TGTGCCAGCAGCTTTACTAGCGGGAGGGATACGCAGTATTTT. It encodes CASSFTSGRDTQYF.

V gene TRBV5-1 combines with J gene TRBJ2-1, with 7 positions matching TRBD1. V was clipped by 5 bases and J by 5 bases; unmatched bases: 7. This CDR3 contains 14 residues. Germline V CDR1 and CDR2: SGHRS, YFSETQ. CDR3 DNA sequence: TGCGCCAGCAGGGCCCAGACAGGGAACAATGAGCAGTTCTTC. It is translated as CASRAQTGNNEQFF.

This clonotype occurred a few times. The chain links TRBV6-1 to TRBJ1-1, with D maybe TRBD1 (6 bases). The germline V and J ends were trimmed by 7 bases and 3 bases, with 15 bases remaining between them. The length of the CDR3 is 14 residues. The germline V gene has CDR1 MNHNS and CDR2 SASEGT. This chain's CDR3 is CASTDRQDHTEAFF. As DNA, the CDR3 is TGTGCCAGCACCGATAGACAGGACCACACTGAAGCTTTCTTT.

This clonotype has just one count. This chain connects TRBV5-4 to TRBJ2-5; tentative D call: TRBD2 (7 bases). This CDR3 spans 15 amino acids. Germline CDR1 SGHNT, CDR2 YYREEE (reference sequence). The V gene lost 3 bases and the J gene lost 5 bases, with 17 bases spanning the gap. DNA for the CDR3: TGTGCCAGCAGCTCGAGGACCGAGGGGGGGGAGACCCAGTACTTC. Amino acids: CASSSRTEGGETQYF.

This chain links TRBV20-1 with TRBJ2-3; 9 bases fit TRBD2. This CDR3 region has 15 residues. CDR1 is DFQATT and CDR2 is SNEGSKA in the germline V gene (reference sequence). The trim removed 5 bases at V and 4 bases at J, leaving 10 bases unmatched. The CDR3 bases are TGCAGTGCTGTAAGATTAGCGGGAGAAGCAGATACGCAGTATTTT. This codes for CSAVRLAGEADTQYF.